These 32 T cell receptor beta chains were all obtained from the same sample, sequenced in a study of cytomegalovirus exposure and HLA in healthy donors. It was with 60 Vbeta and 13 Jbeta primers that the PCR ran. The protocol was immunoSEQ multiplex PCR, while the TCRdb copy is restricted to in-frame clones and leaves out a portion. The sample consists of some 150,000 clones, around 82% of them appearing once. Sequencing was carried out using PBMCs. The receptors were sampled from a man between 18 and 29 years old in good health and CMV-seropositive.

This chain joins TRBV11-2 and TRBJ1-4; 9 bases match TRBD1. CDR1 SGHAT and CDR2 FQNNGV come from the germline V gene. The CDR3 is 13 residues long. V was pared by 4 bases and J by 8 bases, with 2 bases of the junction left unmatched. The CDR3 DNA reads TGTGCCAGCAGCTCCGGGACAGGGGAAAAACTGTTTTTT. It codes for CASSSGTGEKLFF.

V is TRBV2 and J is TRBJ2-7; TRBD1 might be the D (5 bases). Trimming took 2 bases from V and 0 from J, leaving 17 bases between them. The CDR3 covers 17 residues. CDR1 SNHLY and CDR2 FYNNEI come from the germline V gene. The CDR3 loop is CASSEPPTEIYSYEQYF. The CDR3 DNA follows: TGTGCCAGCAGTGAACCCCCGACAGAGATATACTCCTACGAGCAGTACTTC.

The chain combines TRBV28 with TRBJ2-5, with D hard to call. This CDR3 region has 14 residues. Germline V gene sequence: CDR1 MDHEN, CDR2 SYDVKM. V was trimmed by 3 bases and J by 1 base, leaving 9 bases between them. The CDR3 DNA follows: TGTGCCAGCAGTTTGCGGCAGTTCCAAGAGACCCAGTACTTC. Protein: CASSLRQFQETQYF.

The chain links TRBV29-1 to TRBJ1-2, with D possibly being TRBD1 (5 bases). Germline values: CDR1 SQVTM, CDR2 ANQGSEA. The CDR3 extends over 10 amino acids. V gave up 4 bases and J gave up 8 bases, with 8 bases separating them. DNA of the CDR3: TGCAGCGTTGTGGGACTCGGCTACACCTTC. This encodes CSVVGLGYTF.

The rearrangement uses TRBV4-1 and TRBJ1-2, with D perhaps TRBD1 (6 bases). Trimming pared 4 bases from V and 8 bases from J, leaving 14 bases between. The V gene's germline CDR1 is MGHRA and CDR2 YSYEKL. This CDR3 spans 13 amino acids. CDR3 nucleotide sequence: TGCGCCAGCAGCCCTCCGGGGACATCAGGCTACACCTTC. Translation gives CASSPPGTSGYTF.

The J gene is TRBJ2-7, the V gene TRBV19; a possible D gene is TRBD2 (6 bases). The CDR3 consists of 17 residues. V lost 5 bases and J lost 1, with 21 bases in between. From germline, CDR1 is LNHDA and CDR2 SQIVND (reference sequence). CDR3 sequence (DNA): TGTGCCAGTAGTCCCGTCCCGACGGGACTCAAATCCTACGAGCAGTACTTC. It yields the protein CASSPVPTGLKSYEQYF.

V and J are TRBV29-1 and TRBJ2-7; 11 bases agree with TRBD1. Germline values: CDR1 SQVTM, CDR2 ANQGSEA. CDR3 size: 14 residues. The trim removed 7 bases at V and 4 bases at J, leaving 9 bases unmatched. This CDR3 is CSAARDRGEYEQYF. The CDR3 coding sequence is TGCAGCGCCGCGAGGGACAGGGGGGAATACGAGCAGTACTTC.

The chain has TRBV7-6 and TRBJ2-1; TRBD2 agrees at 9 bases. In germline, CDR1 is SGHVS, CDR2 FNYEAQ. V lost 5 bases to trimming and J lost 2 bases; unmatched junction nucleotides: 4. The CDR3 runs to 15 residues. The DNA for the CDR3 is TGTGCCAGCAGCCTGCTAGCGGGAACCTACAATGAGCAGTTCTTC. This encodes CASSLLAGTYNEQFF. The whole variable domain, remainder taken from reference TRBV7-6 and TRBJ2-1, is GAGVSQSPRYKVTKRGQDVALRCDPISGHVSLYWYRQALGQGPEFLTYFNYEAQQDKSGLPNDRFSAERPEGSISTLTIQRTEQRDSAMYRCASSLLAGTYNEQFFGPGTRLTVL.

This chain uses TRBV7-9 with TRBJ2-1; D remains ambiguous. The CDR3 has 15 residues. The germline V and J ends were trimmed by 2 bases and 4 bases, with 12 bases remaining between them. Germline CDR1 and CDR2: SEHNR and FQNEAQ (reference sequence). CDR3 in amino acids: CASSLSRRLYNEQFF. The CDR3 DNA reads TGTGCCAGCAGCTTAAGTAGGAGATTATACAATGAGCAGTTCTTC.

About this clone: The junction does not match germline at one end; this may be a read error. The chain has TRBV7-7 and TRBJ2-5; a possible D gene is TRBD2 (6 bases). CDR1 and CDR2 from the germline V gene are SSHAT and FNYEAQ (reference sequence). The CDR3 extends over 14 amino acids. CDR3 loop: CASSLSGSGETQYF. The CDR3 nucleotides are TGTGCTAGCAGCTTATCCGGGAGCGGAGAGACCCAGTACTTC.

The genes are TRBV7-9 and TRBJ2-7; 10 bases are shared with TRBD1. This CDR3 spans 13 amino acids. Germline CDR1 SEHNR, CDR2 FQNEAQ (reference sequence). Trimming took 5 bases from V and 7 from J; bases not matched to a gene: 5. CDR3 in DNA: TGTGCCAGCAGCCCGGGACAGGGGTCAGAGCAGTACTTC. It codes for CASSPGQGSEQYF.

This rearrangement joins TRBV5-5 to TRBJ1-4; D is uncertain. CDR1 is SGHKS and CDR2 is YYEKEE in the germline V gene (reference sequence). Trimming took off 1 base at V and 7 bases at J, with 14 bases between the two ends. This CDR3 comprises 15 residues. The CDR3 nucleotides read TGTGCCAGCAGCTTGTCCGTCGGGGTGGGTGAAAAACTGTTTTTT. Translated: CASSLSVGVGEKLFF.

This sequence joins TRBV7-9 and TRBJ2-3; D unclear. Germline V gives CDR1 SEHNR, CDR2 FQNEAQ (reference sequence). The CDR3 is made up of 14 amino acids. V was trimmed by 3 bases and J by 2 bases, leaving 9 bases between them. The CDR3 nucleotides are TGTGCCAGCAGCTTGTCTCTTCCCACAGATACGCAGTATTTT. The encoded protein is CASSLSLPTDTQYF. Filled out from reference TRBV7-9 and TRBJ2-3, the complete variable domain reads DTGVSQNPRHKITKRGQNVTFRCDPISEHNRLYWYRQTLGQGPEFLTYFQNEAQLEKSRLLSDRFSAERPKGSFSTLEIQRTEQGDSAMYLCASSLSLPTDTQYFGPGTRLTVL.

The rearrangement uses TRBV11-2 and TRBJ1-1, with a possible D match to TRBD1 (5 bases). The V end was cut by 5 bases, the J end by 6 bases, with 10 bases between. From germline, CDR1 is SGHAT and CDR2 FQNNGV. The CDR3 covers 12 residues. CDR3 nucleotide sequence: TGTGCCAGCAGCGGGGGGGGACCTGAAGCTTTCTTT. Protein product: CASSGGGPEAFF.

The chain is built from TRBV28 and TRBJ1-3, with D possibly TRBD1 on 6 matching bases. Germline V lookup: CDR1 MDHEN, CDR2 SYDVKM. The V gene lost 5 bases and the J gene lost 0 bases, with 11 bases spanning the gap. This CDR3 contains 15 residues. CDR3 loop: CASSPRTASGNTIYF. The CDR3, as DNA: TGTGCCAGCAGTCCGAGGACAGCCTCTGGAAACACCATATATTTT.

The gene calls are TRBV6-1 and TRBJ2-2; 11 bases match TRBD2. CDR1 and CDR2 (germline): MNHNS, SASEGT. The CDR3 consists of 15 residues. CDR3 protein: CSTTSGKAGTGELFF. The CDR3, as DNA: TGTTCTACGACTAGCGGGAAGGCGGGCACCGGGGAGCTGTTTTTT.

This chain uses TRBV4-1 with TRBJ1-6; D is perhaps TRBD1 (5 bases). Trimming stripped 5 bases from V and 9 bases from J, with 17 bases between. The CDR3 totals 15 residues. Germline V gene lookup returns CDR1 MGHRA and CDR2 YSYEKL. In nucleotides, the CDR3 is TGCGCCAGCAGCGAGTGGACATTAAGCAGTTCACCCCTCCACTTT. It encodes CASSEWTLSSSPLHF.

V and J are TRBV28 and TRBJ2-1, with 9 bases aligning to TRBD2. Per the germline V gene, CDR1 is MDHEN and CDR2 is SYDVKM. The CDR3 covers 13 residues. After removal of 10 bases from V and 11 bases from J, the junction contained 12 bases not matched to a gene. In DNA, the CDR3 is TGTGCCACCCAACAGGGGCGGGAGGGTAAGCAGTTCTTC. Amino acids: CATQQGREGKQFF.

This clone was detected only a few times. This rearrangement joins TRBV27 to TRBJ2-2; the D gene is possibly TRBD1 (5 bases). The V and J ends lost 4 bases and 4 bases respectively, with 10 bases between them. CDR1 is MNHEY and CDR2 is SMNVEV in the germline V gene (reference sequence). The CDR3 totals 14 residues. The CDR3 bases are TGTGCCAGCAGTTCAGGGTTGGGCACCGGGGAGCTGTTTTTT. Its translation: CASSSGLGTGELFF.

The rearrangement links TRBV30 to TRBJ1-1; D remains unclear. There are 16 residues in the CDR3. Trimming left V 0 bases short and J 3 bases short, with 17 bases between. In germline, CDR1 is GTSNPN, CDR2 SVGIG (reference sequence). CDR3 loop: CAWSVIRRGSDTEAFF. The DNA of the CDR3 is TGTGCCTGGAGTGTAATAAGACGAGGGTCGGACACTGAAGCTTTCTTT.

This clone was picked up one time. The V and J genes are TRBV7-8 and TRBJ2-3, with TRBD1 matching 8 bases. CDR3 length: 15 residues. With 7 bases clipped from V and 3 bases from J, the junction kept 9 bases outside the gene matches. Germline CDR1 reads SGHVS; CDR2 reads FQNEAQ. The CDR3 is CASTPTGDETDTQYF. CDR3 DNA: TGTGCCAGCACCCCGACAGGGGATGAGACAGATACGCAGTATTTT.

The V and J genes are TRBV18 and TRBJ1-1; TRBD1 matches at 7 bases. This CDR3 has 15 amino acids. V lost 1 base and J lost 2; bases outside the gene matches: 4. Germline V gene sequence: CDR1 KGHSH, CDR2 LQKENI. The CDR3 spells CASSPRDSKNTEAFF. Written as DNA, the CDR3 is TGTGCCAGCTCACCACGGGACAGTAAAAACACTGAAGCTTTCTTT.

A note on this clone: A junction end diverges from the germline sequence, so it may reflect a read error. The chain joins TRBV6-1 to TRBJ1-3; 7 positions match TRBD1. Germline values: CDR1 MNHNS, CDR2 SASEGT. This CDR3 spans 14 amino acids. The CDR3 region has the DNA TGTGCCAGCAGTGTTGGGACAGTCGGAAACACCGTATATTTT. It encodes CASSVGTVGNTVYF.

The rearrangement joins TRBV25-1 to TRBJ1-1; D unresolved. The ends were cut back, 0 bases at V and 0 bases at J, with 8 bases in the middle. The CDR3 has 15 amino acids. From germline, CDR1 is MGHDK and CDR2 SYGVNS. CDR3 coding DNA: TGTGCCAGCAGTGAATATGCGGGGTTGAACACTGAAGCTTTCTTT. This codes for CASSEYAGLNTEAFF. Full variable domain (missing parts from reference TRBV25-1 and TRBJ1-1): EADIYQTPRYLVIGTGKKITLECSQTMGHDKMYWYQQDPGMELHLIHYSYGVNSTEKGDLSSESTVSRIRTEHFPLTLESARPSHTSQYLCASSEYAGLNTEAFFGQGTRLTVV.

This chain links TRBV29-1 with TRBJ2-2; 7 nucleotides align to TRBD1. The length of the CDR3 is 12 residues. CDR1 and CDR2 (germline): SQVTM, ANQGSEA. The V segment lost 7 bases and the J segment 4 bases; nucleotides outside the gene matches: 3. CDR3 DNA sequence: TGCAGCGCACAGGGGTCCACCGGGGAGCTGTTTTTT. Translated: CSAQGSTGELFF.

The gene calls are TRBV6-1 and TRBJ2-1, with 9 bases aligning to TRBD2. The CDR3 has 20 residues. V shed 0 bases and J 6 bases; nucleotides not matched to a gene: 18. From germline, CDR1 is MNHNS and CDR2 SASEGT. The CDR3: CASSEASSGSGRWVRNEQFF. Here the CDR3 DNA reads TGTGCCAGCAGTGAAGCATCGTCAGGGAGCGGGAGGTGGGTACGCAATGAGCAGTTCTTC.

This chain joins TRBV28 and TRBJ2-1; TRBD2 matches at 10 bases. The CDR3 totals 14 residues. The trim removed 9 bases at V and 5 bases at J, leaving 7 bases unmatched. In germline, CDR1 is MDHEN, CDR2 SYDVKM. The CDR3 protein is CASSTSGLNNEQFF. The CDR3 DNA reads TGTGCCAGTTCGACTAGCGGGCTAAACAATGAGCAGTTCTTC.

This clone showed up just a few times. This chain links TRBV4-1 with TRBJ2-7, with 9 bases fitting TRBD1. Germline V gene data show CDR1 as MGHRA and CDR2 as YSYEKL. J lost 4 bases, V lost 0 bases, and 10 bases had no gene match. The CDR3 has 17 amino acids. The CDR3 reads CASSQEPPGQGAYEQYF. In DNA, the CDR3 is TGCGCCAGCAGCCAAGAACCGCCGGGACAGGGTGCGTACGAGCAGTACTTC.

The chain employs TRBV18 and TRBJ2-5; D call uncertain. Deletions cut 4 bases from V and 1 base from J, with 10 bases between. The CDR3 is 14 amino acids. Germline CDR1 reads KGHSH; CDR2 reads LQKENI. Here the CDR3 reads CASSLSGAQETQYF. DNA of the CDR3: TGTGCCAGCTCACTTTCCGGAGCCCAAGAGACCCAGTACTTC.

This chain connects TRBV19 to TRBJ2-1; maybe TRBD1 (6 bases). CDR1 is LNHDA and CDR2 is SQIVND in the germline V gene (reference sequence). This CDR3 region has 12 residues. The V and J ends lost 10 bases and 6 bases respectively, with 13 bases between them. The CDR3 nucleotides are TGTGCCACCTTCAACAGGGTCAATGAGCAGTTCTTC. Its protein is CATFNRVNEQFF.

The CDR3 coding sequence is TGTGCCAGCAGAGGGACTAGCGGGATCTACGAGCAGTACTTC. This gives the protein CASRGTSGIYEQYF. The chain is built from TRBV2 and TRBJ2-7; 13 positions agree with TRBD2. Germline V lookup: CDR1 SNHLY, CDR2 FYNNEI. The V segment lost 6 bases and the J segment 3 bases; nucleotides outside the gene matches: 2. The CDR3 contains 14 residues.

CDR3: CASSLSPGTGIGELFF. CDR3 DNA sequence: TGTGCCAGCAGCTTAAGCCCCGGGACAGGGATCGGGGAGCTGTTTTTT. This rearrangement joins TRBV7-3 to TRBJ2-2; 9 bases are a match to TRBD1. Germline V gene sequence: CDR1 SGHTA, CDR2 FQGTGA. Trimming at V came to 1 base and at J to 7 bases, leaving 7 bases not matched to a gene. CDR3 size: 16 residues.